This T cell receptor (beta chain) emerged from a study of T cells in localized non-small cell lung cancer. Study results and caveats: Because sequencing included only one region (of the tumor), heterogeneity remains possible. Uninvolved adjacent lung had higher T cell clonality than tumor and all other tissues.

Per germline, CDR1 KGHSH and CDR2 LQKENI. The CDR3 is made up of 14 amino acids. Deletions cut 4 bases from V and 1 base from J, with 10 bases between. TCRdb's copy holds only in-frame clones and misses some; the assay was immunoSEQ multiplex PCR. The sample consists of approximately 33,000 clones, 87% of them appearing once. To note about this clone: Its antigen is undetermined.

Sequencing was performed on peripheral blood, taken before any cancer treatment. This receptor was taken from a woman between 40 and 69 years old with stage I lung adenocarcinoma. This rearrangement joins TRBV18 to TRBJ1-1; D not resolved. CDR3 amino acids: CASSQAIGNTEAFF. In DNA form, the CDR3 reads TGTGCCAGCTCACAGGCAATTGGGAACACTGAAGCTTTCTTT.